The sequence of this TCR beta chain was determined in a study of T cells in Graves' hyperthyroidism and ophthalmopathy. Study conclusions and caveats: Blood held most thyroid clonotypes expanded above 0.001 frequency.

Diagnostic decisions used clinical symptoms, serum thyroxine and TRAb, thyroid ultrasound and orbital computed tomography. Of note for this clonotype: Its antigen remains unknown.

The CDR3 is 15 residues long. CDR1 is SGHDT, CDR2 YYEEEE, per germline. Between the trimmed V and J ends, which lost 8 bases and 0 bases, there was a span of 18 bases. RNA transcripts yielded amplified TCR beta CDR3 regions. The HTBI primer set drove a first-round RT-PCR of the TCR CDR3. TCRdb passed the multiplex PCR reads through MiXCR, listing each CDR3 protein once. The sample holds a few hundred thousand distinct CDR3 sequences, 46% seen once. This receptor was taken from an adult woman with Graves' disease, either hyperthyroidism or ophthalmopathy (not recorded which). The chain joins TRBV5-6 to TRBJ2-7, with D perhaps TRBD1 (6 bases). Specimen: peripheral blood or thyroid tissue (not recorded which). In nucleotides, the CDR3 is TGTGCCAGTAGCAGGGGCCTCGGATTCTCCTACGAGCAGTACTTC. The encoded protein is CASSRGLGFSYEQYF.